A single sample is the source of the 23 T cell receptor beta chains below, sequenced in a study of cytomegalovirus exposure and HLA in healthy donors. PCR used 60 Vbeta primers and 13 Jbeta primers. Generated by immunoSEQ multiplex PCR, the TCRdb table keeps only in-frame clones and is missing some. Of approximately 300,000 clones detected, approximately 85% appear once; the ten largest clones hold approximately 2%. The sequenced sample consisted of PBMCs. The receptors come from a woman aged 35 to 49 in good health and CMV-seropositive.

The V gene is TRBV9, the J gene TRBJ2-7; D call uncertain. V lost 0 bases to trimming and J lost 2 bases, with 9 bases between them. Germline CDR1 and CDR2: SGDLS and YYNGEE. The length of the CDR3 is 14 residues. The CDR3 DNA follows: TGTGCCAGCAGCGTAGGTTACGGTACCTACGAGCAGTACTTC. As protein: CASSVGYGTYEQYF.

This sequence joins TRBV28 and TRBJ2-2; D not resolved. V was pared by 1 base and J by 4 bases, with 7 bases between. The CDR3 is 14 amino acids. Per the germline V gene, CDR1 is MDHEN and CDR2 is SYDVKM. This CDR3 reads CASSLSRTTGELFF. DNA of the CDR3: TGTGCCAGCAGTTTATCCAGAACCACCGGGGAGCTGTTTTTT.

The J gene is TRBJ1-2, the V gene TRBV5-1, with a weak D call TRBD1 (5 bases). Trimming stripped 7 bases from V and 4 bases from J, with 14 bases between. In germline, CDR1 is SGHRS, CDR2 YFSETQ. The CDR3 is 13 residues long. The DNA for the CDR3 is TGCGCCAGCTGGGCAGGGTCGGCCTATGGCTACACCTTC. This encodes CASWAGSAYGYTF.

The chain links TRBV28 to TRBJ2-5, with TRBD2 as a possible D gene (5 bases). The CDR3 loop spans 14 amino acids. Trimming removed 3 bases at V and 5 bases at J, with 13 bases between. In germline, CDR1 is MDHEN, CDR2 SYDVKM. The CDR3 sequence is CASSLSASWETQYF. CDR3 DNA sequence: TGTGCCAGCAGTTTGTCGGCTAGCTGGGAGACCCAGTACTTC.

The chain links TRBV27 to TRBJ2-1; tentatively, D is TRBD2 (6 bases). The V and J ends lost 6 bases and 7 bases respectively, with 16 bases between them. In germline, CDR1 is MNHEY, CDR2 SMNVEV (reference sequence). The CDR3 spans 14 residues. The chain's CDR3 is CASRTSGTGNEQFF. The DNA for the CDR3 is TGTGCCAGCAGGACCTCCGGGACTGGGAATGAGCAGTTCTTC.

CDR3 residues: CAWSVPLVNTGELFF. In nucleotides, the CDR3 is TGTGCCTGGAGTGTACCTCTAGTGAACACCGGGGAGCTGTTTTTT. This sequence joins TRBV30 and TRBJ2-2; D not resolved. This CDR3 spans 15 amino acids. Germline CDR1 is GTSNPN and CDR2 is SVGIG (reference sequence). V was shortened by 0 bases and J by 1 base, with 9 bases between the two germline ends.

Note on this clone: This sample includes further DNA sequences coding for the same CDR3. The chain is built from TRBV27 and TRBJ2-7; D is ambiguous. This CDR3 spans 16 amino acids. The germline V and J ends were trimmed by 2 bases and 3 bases, with 17 bases remaining between them. Germline V CDR1 and CDR2: MNHEY, SMNVEV (reference sequence). The CDR3 DNA follows: TGTGCCAGCAGTTTAAATCCCCCCGCGAGCCTCTACGAGCAGTACTTC. It codes for CASSLNPPASLYEQYF.

This clone was seen only once. This rearrangement joins TRBV10-3 to TRBJ2-1; a possible D gene is TRBD2 (5 bases). V was cut by 4 bases and J by 8 bases, with 18 bases left in between. The CDR3 covers 15 residues. Germline lookup yields CDR1 ENHRY and CDR2 SYGVKD. CDR3 coding DNA: TGTGCCATCAGTGGTGTAGGGAGTCAAAAGGATGAGCAGTTCTTC. Translating gives CAISGVGSQKDEQFF.

This chain connects TRBV4-1 to TRBJ2-7; 8 positions agree with TRBD1. The CDR3 length is 14 residues. With V trimmed by 1 base and J by 6 bases, 5 bases remained unmatched. In germline, CDR1 is MGHRA, CDR2 YSYEKL. In DNA form, the CDR3 reads TGCGCCAGCAGCCAAGTAGACAGGGGAGGCGAGCAGTACTTC. This encodes CASSQVDRGGEQYF.

The chain links TRBV6-5 to TRBJ1-6; possibly TRBD1 for D (5 bases). Trimming left V 9 bases short and J 7 bases short, with 13 bases between. Per the germline V gene, CDR1 is MNHEY and CDR2 is SVGAGI. CDR3 length equals 13 residues. This chain's CDR3 is CASQSAGNSPLHF. The CDR3 DNA reads as TGTGCCAGTCAATCCGCAGGGAATTCACCCCTCCACTTT.

The V gene is TRBV7-9, the J gene TRBJ2-2; 10 bases line up with TRBD1. CDR1 and CDR2 from the germline V gene are SEHNR and FQNEAQ (reference sequence). This CDR3 is built from 15 residues. Trimming cost V 5 bases and J 2 bases; bases outside gene matches: 2. CDR3 sequence: CASSLTGGNTGELFF. The DNA of the CDR3 is TGTGCCAGCAGCCTGACAGGGGGCAACACCGGGGAGCTGTTTTTT.

The chain employs TRBV5-1 and TRBJ1-5; 9 bases map to TRBD1. The CDR3 has 15 residues. Looked up from germline, CDR1 is SGHRS and CDR2 is YFSETQ. Losses at the gene ends were 4 bases for V and 6 bases for J; bases not matched to a gene: 8. The CDR3 reads CASSMTGQGGQPQHF. The CDR3 nucleotides are TGCGCCAGCAGCATGACGGGACAGGGAGGTCAGCCCCAGCATTTT.

This clone has only one observation. The chain has TRBV27 and TRBJ2-7; perhaps TRBD2 as D (5 bases). Germline V CDR1 and CDR2: MNHEY, SMNVEV (reference sequence). V gave up 7 bases and J gave up 7 bases, with 32 bases separating them. The CDR3 covers 18 residues. This CDR3 is CASKKTSVLAGDMGEQYF. The DNA of the CDR3 is TGTGCCAGCAAAAAAACCTCAGTCCTCGCGGGCGACATGGGGGAGCAGTACTTC.

This chain uses TRBV12-5 with TRBJ1-1; no clear D gene. V was shortened by 0 bases and J by 6 bases, with 14 bases between the two germline ends. This CDR3 comprises 15 residues. CDR1 is LGHNT, CDR2 FRNRAP, per germline. This CDR3 reads CASGLVTMMVPEAFF. The CDR3 bases are TGTGCTAGTGGTTTGGTAACAATGATGGTCCCTGAAGCTTTCTTT.

CDR3 sequence (DNA): TGTGCCAGCAGGCGGGTGACAGGCGGCTCTGGAAACACCATATATTTT. Its protein product is CASRRVTGGSGNTIYF. The J gene is TRBJ1-3, the V gene TRBV7-9, with D tentatively TRBD1 (6 bases). The CDR3 sequence is 16 residues long. Trimming cost V 6 bases and J 0 bases, with 15 bases left between them. Germline values: CDR1 SEHNR, CDR2 FQNEAQ (reference sequence). Full variable domain (missing parts from reference TRBV7-9 and TRBJ1-3): DTGVSQNPRHKITKRGQNVTFRCDPISEHNRLYWYRQTLGQGPEFLTYFQNEAQLEKSRLLSDRFSAERPKGSFSTLEIQRTEQGDSAMYLCASRRVTGGSGNTIYFGEGSWLTVV.

This chain links TRBV7-8 with TRBJ2-7; unclear D gene. The CDR3 is 14 amino acids. Germline assignment: CDR1 SGHVS and CDR2 FQNEAQ. With 5 bases removed from V and 0 bases from J, the gap between germline ends came to 11 bases. The DNA for the CDR3 is TGTGCCAGCAGCCTCAGACTTCCCTCCTACGAGCAGTACTTC. Its translation: CASSLRLPSYEQYF.

The chain uses TRBV6-5 and TRBJ2-1, with TRBD2 identical over 9 bases. This CDR3 is 14 amino acids long. Trimming removed 5 bases from V and 6 bases from J; junction bases left unmatched: 5. Germline V gene data show CDR1 as MNHEY and CDR2 as SVGAGI. CDR3 sequence reads: CASSRLAAVNEQFF. CDR3 nucleotides: TGTGCCAGCAGTAGACTAGCGGCCGTCAATGAGCAGTTCTTC.

The rearrangement uses TRBV7-8 and TRBJ1-5; no reliable D call. The CDR3 is made up of 15 amino acids. Trimming removed 1 base at V and 7 bases at J, with 14 bases between. The V gene's germline CDR1 is SGHVS and CDR2 FQNEAQ. The CDR3: CASSLGGRGAQPQHF. DNA for the CDR3: TGTGCCAGCAGCTTAGGAGGGCGGGGTGCCCAGCCCCAGCATTTT.

The V gene is TRBV7-9, the J gene TRBJ2-7; the match to TRBD1 covers 7 bases. CDR3 length: 16 amino acids. Germline trimming cut 0 bases from V and 0 bases from J; bases unmatched to any gene: 5. Germline V gene data show CDR1 as SEHNR and CDR2 as FQNEAQ (reference sequence). This CDR3 reads CASSLAGTVTSYEQYF. CDR3 nucleotides: TGTGCCAGCAGCTTAGCCGGGACAGTCACCTCCTACGAGCAGTACTTC. The variable domain in full, with the rest retrieved from reference TRBV7-9 and TRBJ2-7, is DTGVSQNPRHKITKRGQNVTFRCDPISEHNRLYWYRQTLGQGPEFLTYFQNEAQLEKSRLLSDRFSAERPKGSFSTLEIQRTEQGDSAMYLCASSLAGTVTSYEQYFGPGTRLTVT.

This rearrangement joins TRBV7-3 to TRBJ2-5; 7 bases are a match to TRBD2. CDR1 and CDR2 (germline): SGHTA, FQGTGA. This CDR3 spans 15 amino acids. Trimming took 5 bases from V and 1 from J; bases not matched to a gene: 7. DNA for the CDR3: TGTGCCAGCAGCCCTTCTGGACTAGGCCAAGAGACCCAGTACTTC. Translated: CASSPSGLGQETQYF.

The chain couples TRBV7-2 to TRBJ1-2; D perhaps matches TRBD1 (5 bases). The CDR3 length is 16 residues. Germline values: CDR1 SGHTA, CDR2 FQGNSA. V was cut by 0 bases and J by 4 bases, with 15 bases left in between. The CDR3 loop reads CASSLAGGANSYGYTF. The CDR3 nucleotides read TGTGCCAGCAGCTTAGCGGGGGGTGCTAACTCCTATGGCTACACCTTC. The entire variable domain, with the rest obtained from reference TRBV7-2 and TRBJ1-2, is as follows: GAGVSQSPSNKVTEKGKDVELRCDPISGHTALYWYRQSLGQGLEFLIYFQGNSAPDKSGLPSDRFSAERTGGSVSTLTIQRTQQEDSAVYLCASSLAGGANSYGYTFGSGTRLTVV.

The chain combines TRBV2 with TRBJ2-7; D ambiguous. Germline lookup yields CDR1 SNHLY and CDR2 FYNNEI. Trimming cost V 3 bases and J 5 bases, with 14 bases left between them. This CDR3 has 14 amino acids. In DNA, the CDR3 is TGTGCCAGCAGTGATTCGAGGTTTAACGACGAGCAGTACTTC. Its translation: CASSDSRFNDEQYF.

A single count supports this clone. V usage is TRBV2 and J usage is TRBJ2-5; 9 positions agree with TRBD2. V lost 0 bases and J lost 5; bases outside the gene matches: 4. Germline values: CDR1 SNHLY, CDR2 FYNNEI. CDR3 size: 15 residues. DNA of the CDR3: TGTGCCAGCAGTGAAGCGGGAAGCGGGAGGGAGACCCAGTACTTC. Amino acid sequence: CASSEAGSGRETQYF. The complete variable domain, with remaining parts taken from reference TRBV2 and TRBJ2-5, reads EPEVTQTPSHQVTQMGQEVILRCVPISNHLYFYWYRQILGQKVEFLVSFYNNEISEKSEIFDDQFSVERPDGSNFTLKIRSTKLEDSAMYFCASSEAGSGRETQYFGPGTRLLVL.